This is a list of T cell receptor beta chains from one sample in a study of tumor and adjacent non-tumor tissue in lung cancer. TCRdb analysed the multiplex PCR reads with MiXCR anew, one entry per CDR3 protein. Found here are fewer than 100,000 distinct CDR3 sequences, approximately 77% of them singletons; the top ten hold under 9.5%. Material: lung tumor tissue. These receptors originate from a woman in her thirties or forties with non-small cell lung cancer. Each CDR3 is given with its conserved first and last residue. A D gene is named only where the DNA matches it firmly. Some rows have no size entry. The others give once, few or many, or a class for an expanded clone.

>.|TRBJ2-3|.|TRBV11-2
TGTGTCAGTAGCCGCCTTATAGGGGCGGGTTCCACAGATACGCAGTATTTT
CVSSRLIGAGSTDTQYF
>.|TRBJ2-5|.|TRBV6-6
TGTGCAGGCACTCTAAGAGGGGTTGGTCTAGAGACCCAGTACTTC
CAGTLRGVGLETQYF
>.|TRBJ1-4|.|TRBV7-9
TGTGCCAGCAGGTTACATTCAACTAATGAAAAACTGTTTTTT
CASRLHSTNEKLFF
>TRBD1|TRBJ1-2|many|TRBV4-1
TGCGCCAGCAGCCAAGCCCCTGGAGACAGGGGACCGTATGGCTACACCTTC
CASSQAPGDRGPYGYTF
>.|TRBJ2-2|.|TRBV4-2
TGTGCCAGCAGCCAATTCAGGGGGGCGGATTGGACCGAGGAGCTGTTTTTT
CASSQFRGADWTEELFF
>.|TRBJ2-1|many|TRBV30
TGTGCCTGGAGTGGGGACTCTCCCTACAATGAGCAGTTCTTC
CAWSGDSPYNEQFF
>.|TRBJ1-4|.|TRBV6-5
TGTGCCAGCAGTTATTCGCATACGTCGCAGGAAAAACTATTTTTT
CASSYSHTSQEKLFF
>.|TRBJ1-1|many|TRBV28
TGTGCCAGCAGTTTCGGGGACACTGAAGCTTTCTTT
CASSFGDTEAFF
>TRBD1|TRBJ2-1|.|TRBV5-4
TGTGCCAGCAGCTCCGGGACAGTGATCAATGAGCAGCTCTTC
CASSSGTVINEQLF
>.|TRBJ1-5|.|TRBV6-5
TGTGCCAGCAGTTACTCGTCAGGGAATGATCAGCCCCTGCATTTT
CASSYSSGNDQPLHF
>.|TRBJ1-6|.|TRBV11-3
TGTGTCAGCAGCCCGGACGGGAGTTCCTATAATTCACCCCTCCACTTT
CVSSPDGSSYNSPLHF
>.|TRBJ2-5|.|TRBV11-2
TGTGCCAGCAGCCTAGCCGCTGAGGTAGAGGAGACCCACTACTTC
CASSLAAEVEETHYF
>.|TRBJ2-1|.|TRBV11-2
TGTACCAGCAGCAAGACACTAGCTGCACTGAACAATGAGCACTTCTTC
CTSSKTLAALNNEHFF
>.|TRBJ2-5|many|TRBV20-1
TGCAGTGCTAGAGATCAAGCGGGTCCGAAGTTGGAGACCCAGTACTTC
CSARDQAGPKLETQYF
>TRBD1|TRBJ1-5|many|TRBV10-2
TGCGCCAGCAGTGAGAAGGGGGGACAGGGGGCGAATCAGCCCCAGCATTTT
CASSEKGGQGANQPQHF
>TRBD1|TRBJ2-7|.|TRBV6-1
TGTGTCAGCAGTGATGGCTTAGGACAGGGGGCGAACGAGCAGTACTTC
CVSSDGLGQGANEQYF
>.|TRBJ1-2|.|TRBV28
TGTGTCAACAGAGTAGGCGGCGCGGCCTATGGCTACACCTTC
CVNRVGGAAYGYTF
>.|TRBJ2-3|.|TRBV7-3
TGTGCCAGCAGCTTAACGTCTTCGGGGACGCAGTATTTT
CASSLTSSGTQYF
>TRBD2|TRBJ2-7|.|TRBV29-1
TGCAGCGCCGCCCGCGCTAGCGGGAAGAGAGCCTACGAGTTGTACTTC
CSAARASGKRAYELYF
>TRBD1|TRBJ2-2|.|TRBV29-1
TGCAGCGTTTCCCGACAGGGCCTCGACATCGGGGAGCTATTTTTT
CSVSRQGLDIGELFF
>.|TRBJ1-1|once|TRBV10-3
TGTGCCATCGGGCAGGGCCGCATGAACACTGAAGCTTTCTTT
CAIGQGRMNTEAFF
>.|TRBJ2-7|once|TRBV28
TGTGCCAGCAGTTTCACCTCCCGGGGCCGCGAGCAGTACTTC
CASSFTSRGREQYF
>.|TRBJ1-3|many|TRBV28
TGTGCCAGCAGTTCCGCCTTGGGGGGCCGGTCTGTGAACACCATATATTTT
CASSSALGGRSVNTIYF
>.|TRBJ2-7|.|TRBV11-3
TGTGCCAGCAGCTCCTCTCATCAGGTGGGGACCTACGAGCAGTACTTC
CASSSSHQVGTYEQYF
>TRBD2|TRBJ2-2|.|TRBV6-6
TGTGCCAGCAGTTGTGGGGCCGGGGAGGGCACCGGGGAACTGTTTTTT
CASSCGAGEGTGELFF
>.|TRBJ2-3|few|TRBV7-9
TGTGCCAGCAGCTTATTTCGGGGACCCGGAGCAGATACGCAGTATTTT
CASSLFRGPGADTQYF
>TRBD1|TRBJ1-5|once|TRBV29-1
TGCACTCCCAGATGGGACAGAGATCAGCCCCATCATTTT
CTPRWDRDQPHHF
>.|TRBJ2-7|many|TRBV5-6
TGTGCCAGCAGCTCGCAGGGATTCTCCTACGAGCAGTACTTC
CASSSQGFSYEQYF
>.|TRBJ2-1|medium-sized|TRBV11-2
TGTGCCAGCAGCTTAGGTTTATCCGGGAGTAGGGTTGATGAGCAGTTCTTC
CASSLGLSGSRVDEQFF